This entry features one T cell receptor (beta chain) sequence. Its specificity is not known. A previously described protocol, modified, built RNA-based TCR cDNA libraries. MiXCR was run by TCRdb on the 5' RACE reads, yielding one entry per CDR3 protein. Of over a thousand distinct CDR3 sequences in the sample, approximately 87% are singletons; the top ten hold about 5.4%. This entry is derived from a study of identical twins' blood T cells. All three twin pairs grew up together with likely shared infections and vaccines. Findings and limits, study-wide: Twin similarity might stem from environmental factors, not only genetics.

Trimming removed 3 bases at V and 6 bases at J, with 11 bases between. This CDR3 has 13 residues. The sequencing input was PBMCs. The source of this sequence is a woman between 18 and 50 years old in good health. J is TRBJ1-2 and V is TRBV23-1; possibly TRBD1 for D (5 bases). TRBV23-1 qualifies as an ORF whose function is uncertain. Here the CDR3 DNA reads TGCGCCAGCAGTCATCAGGGTTTCGATGGCTACACCTTC. This codes for CASSHQGFDGYTF.